This is a list of T cell receptor beta chains from one sample in a study of blood T cells in healthy people across ages. TCRdb reprocessed the 5' RACE reads via MiXCR and lists one record per CDR3 protein. This sample has 980,000 or so distinct CDR3 sequences, with roughly 48% found just once. Sequencing input: blood. The receptors stem from a man younger than 45 in good health. Both conserved end residues are part of each CDR3. D genes are given only for firm matches. Expanded clones are given a class, and other clones once, few, many or no size at all.

clone_size	v_call	d_call	j_call	cdr3_nt	cdr3_aa
few	TRBV12-3/TRBV12-4	NA	TRBJ1-2	TGTGCCAGCAGTTTAGCGCCCGGGGGTAGCTACACCTTC	CASSLAPGGSYTF
once	TRBV3-1	NA	TRBJ2-1	TGTGCCAGCAGCCAACTAGATGAAATCAATGAGCAGTTCTTC	CASSQLDEINEQFF
NA	TRBV10-3	NA	TRBJ2-5	TGTGCCACCGGACAGCAAGAGACCCAGTACTTC	CATGQQETQYF
NA	TRBV7-2	NA	TRBJ2-1	TGTGCCAGCAGCTTAGAATCCCTCCTTGAGAGCTCCTACAATGAGCAGTTCTTC	CASSLESLLESSYNEQFF
NA	TRBV29-1	NA	TRBJ1-1	TGCAGCGTTGTTGGGAAGGAGAACACTGAAGCTTTCTTT	CSVVGKENTEAFF
once	TRBV7-3	NA	TRBJ2-1	TGTGCCAGCAGCTCAATCCCCGTCTATGGGGGCGGCCATGAGCAGTTCTTC	CASSSIPVYGGGHEQFF
NA	TRBV30	NA	TRBJ1-2	TGTGCCTGGGCCGGGGCCTACGATGGCTACACCTTC	CAWAGAYDGYTF
NA	TRBV20-1	TRBD2	TRBJ2-1	TGCAGTGCTAGAGATTTTTCTGGGGGGGATTACAATGAGCAGTTCTTC	CSARDFSGGDYNEQFF
NA	TRBV12-3/TRBV12-4	NA	TRBJ1-4	TGTGCCAGCACCATAGCACAGGCGAATGAAAAACTGTTTTTT	CASTIAQANEKLFF
NA	TRBV6-1	TRBD1	TRBJ2-7	TGTGCCAGCAGTGAAGGGGGACAGGGACGCCACGAGCAGTACTTC	CASSEGGQGRHEQYF
NA	TRBV20-1	NA	TRBJ1-5	TGCAGTGCTAGAGATCACATTAGCAATCAGCCCCAGCATTTT	CSARDHISNQPQHF
NA	TRBV29-1	NA	TRBJ2-2	TGCAGCGCTGTCCCAGAAAACACCGGGGAGCTGTTTTTT	CSAVPENTGELFF
NA	TRBV25-1	TRBD2	TRBJ2-7	TGTGCCAGCAGCCATACCGGGGGGGCATACGAGCAGTACTTC	CASSHTGGAYEQYF
NA	TRBV30	NA	TRBJ2-5	TGTGCCTGGAGTGTACTGGGGGCTCAGGAGCAGTACTTC	CAWSVLGAQEQYF
NA	TRBV12-3/TRBV12-4	NA	TRBJ2-7	TGTGCCAGCAGTTTCGCAGGCAGGAGCTCCTACGAGCAGTACTTC	CASSFAGRSSYEQYF
many	TRBV20-1	NA	TRBJ1-6	TGCAGTGCTAGAGGTTTGGGGGGGGTCTCTACCCTCCACTTT	CSARGLGGVSTLHF
NA	TRBV28	TRBD2	TRBJ2-1	TGTGCCAGCAGTTTGGGCGGGACTAGCGGGGGGAAGCAGTTCTTC	CASSLGGTSGGKQFF
NA	TRBV18	TRBD2	TRBJ2-1	TGTGCCAGCTCAGAGGCTAGCGGGGGGAATGAGCAGTTCTTC	CASSEASGGNEQFF
NA	TRBV20-1	NA	TRBJ2-5	TGCAGTGCTAGAGGTGGCAGCATCCAAGAGACCCAGTACTTC	CSARGGSIQETQYF
NA	TRBV7-9	NA	TRBJ1-1	TGTGCCAGCAGCTTTAACCCAGACGGTGAAGCTTTCTTT	CASSFNPDGEAFF
NA	TRBV27	TRBD2	TRBJ2-7	TGTGCCAGCAGCCCCCGACTAGCGAAATCGGGGGAGCAGTACTTC	CASSPRLAKSGEQYF
NA	TRBV20-1	NA	TRBJ2-7	TGCAGTGCTAGAGCCCCAGGAACCTACGAGCAGTACTTC	CSARAPGTYEQYF
few	TRBV28	NA	TRBJ1-1	TGTGCCAGCAGTTTGGAGACTGAAGCTTTCTTT	CASSLETEAFF
NA	TRBV28	NA	TRBJ2-4	TGTGCCAGCAGTTTCCCTGCGACCCCCATCCTTAGTCACGGTGAATACAGTCAGTACTTC	CASSFPATPILSHGEYSQYF
once	TRBV27	NA	TRBJ2-3	TGTGCCAGCAGTTCCCTTAGGGTAACGGGGTCTGGCACAGATACGCAGTATTTT	CASSSLRVTGSGTDTQYF
NA	TRBV27	NA	TRBJ2-5	TGTGCCAGCAGGGGTTTCCCGGGGAAAAAGCCCCAAGAGACCCAGTACTTC	CASRGFPGKKPQETQYF
NA	TRBV3-1	NA	TRBJ2-7	TGTGCCAGCAGCCACCGGGGGACACGGTCCAGCTCCTACGAGCAGTACTTC	CASSHRGTRSSSYEQYF
NA	TRBV5-1	NA	TRBJ2-7	TGCGCCAGCAGCTTGGGGGCCTATAGGGATGTAATGAACTACGAGCAGTACTTC	CASSLGAYRDVMNYEQYF
few	TRBV28	NA	TRBJ2-7	TGTGCCAGCAGACCCGGACCCGGCTACGAGCAGTACTTC	CASRPGPGYEQYF
many	TRBV20-1	TRBD2	TRBJ2-1	TGCAGTGGTCTAGCCCGGACTAGCGAGTACAATGAGCAGTTCTTC	CSGLARTSEYNEQFF
NA	TRBV20-1	TRBD1	TRBJ2-7	TGCAGTGCTAGACACCCCCAACAGGGGCAGACGTACTTC	CSARHPQQGQTYF
NA	TRBV4-2	NA	TRBJ1-1	TGTGCCAGCAGCCCTTCTGGCACTGAAGCTTTCTTT	CASSPSGTEAFF
few	TRBV2	TRBD2	TRBJ2-3	TGTGCCAGCAGTGAAGGGGTTAGCGGGGCTACGCAGTATTTT	CASSEGVSGATQYF
NA	TRBV27	NA	TRBJ1-4	TGTGCCAGCAGTTTCGGGACATCCCGTCCTGAAAAACTGTTTTTT	CASSFGTSRPEKLFF
NA	TRBV6-7	NA	TRBJ2-5	TGTGCCAGCAGTTTCTGGGGCAGAGAGACCCAGTACTTC	CASSFWGRETQYF
NA	TRBV29-1	NA	TRBJ1-2	TGCAGCGTTGAGAAGAGGCTCGCTAACTATGGCTACACCTTC	CSVEKRLANYGYTF
NA	TRBV27	TRBD2	TRBJ2-1	TGTGCCAGCAGTCACCCTGGCGCGGGGGGCGTAGATGAGCAGTTCTTC	CASSHPGAGGVDEQFF
few	TRBV5-1	TRBD2	TRBJ2-1	TGCGCCAGCAGCTTGGCTTCTAGCGGGGGAAGAAATGAGCAGTTCTTC	CASSLASSGGRNEQFF
NA	TRBV6-5	NA	TRBJ1-1	TGTGCCAGCAGTACCGCGGCAGAAGAAGCTTTCTTT	CASSTAAEEAFF